This entry concerns a single T cell receptor beta chain. This CDR3 spans 14 amino acids. Germline assignment: CDR1 MNHNY and CDR2 SVGAGI (reference sequence). The sample originates from a study of T cells expressing NK-cell markers. About the research overall: The study sequenced eight donors, seven HCMV-seropositive and one seronegative.

TCRdb derives one entry per CDR3 protein from the 5' RACE reads, leaving out DNA. The data include about 430,000 distinct CDR3 sequences; the top ten clones carry around 1.4%. Sequencing was performed on blood T cells: a sorted CD56 or NKG2C T cell subset, CD4+ or CD8+ T cells, or bulk PBMC T cells (not recorded which). The gene calls are TRBV6-6 and TRBJ1-2. The sequence came from a woman aged 45 to 65 in good health. The CDR3: CASSGTGLHYGYTF.